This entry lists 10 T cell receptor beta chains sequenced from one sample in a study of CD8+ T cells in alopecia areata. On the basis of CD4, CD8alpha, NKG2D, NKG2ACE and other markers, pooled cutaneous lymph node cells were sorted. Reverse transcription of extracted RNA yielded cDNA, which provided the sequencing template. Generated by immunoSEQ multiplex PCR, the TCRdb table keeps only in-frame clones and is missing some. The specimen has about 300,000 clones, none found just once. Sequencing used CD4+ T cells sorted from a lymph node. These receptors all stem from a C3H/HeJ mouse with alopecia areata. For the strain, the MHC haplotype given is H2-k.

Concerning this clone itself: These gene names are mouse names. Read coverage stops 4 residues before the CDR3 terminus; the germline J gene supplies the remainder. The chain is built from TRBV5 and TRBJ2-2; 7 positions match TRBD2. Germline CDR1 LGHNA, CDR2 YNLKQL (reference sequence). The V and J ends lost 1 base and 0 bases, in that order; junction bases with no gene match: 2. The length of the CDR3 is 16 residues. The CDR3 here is CASSQGTGSNTGQLYF. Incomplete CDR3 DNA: TGTGCCAGCAGCCAAGGGACTGGCTCAAACACCGGG.

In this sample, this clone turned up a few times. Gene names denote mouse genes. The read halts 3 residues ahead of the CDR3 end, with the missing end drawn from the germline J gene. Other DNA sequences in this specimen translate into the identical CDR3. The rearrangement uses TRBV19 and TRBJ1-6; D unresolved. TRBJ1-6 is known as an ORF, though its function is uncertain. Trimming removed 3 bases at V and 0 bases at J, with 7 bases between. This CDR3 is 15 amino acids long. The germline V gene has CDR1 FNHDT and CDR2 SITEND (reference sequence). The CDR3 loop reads CASSKQNSYNSPLYF. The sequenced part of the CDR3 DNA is TGTGCCAGCAGTAAACAGAATTCCTATAATTCGCCC.

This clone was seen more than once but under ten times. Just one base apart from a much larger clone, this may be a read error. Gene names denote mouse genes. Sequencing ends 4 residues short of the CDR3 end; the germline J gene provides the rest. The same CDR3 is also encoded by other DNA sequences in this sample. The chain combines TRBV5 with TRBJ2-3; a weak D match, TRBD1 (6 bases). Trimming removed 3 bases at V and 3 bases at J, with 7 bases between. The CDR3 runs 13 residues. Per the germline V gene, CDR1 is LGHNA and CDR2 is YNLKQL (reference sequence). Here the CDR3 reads CASSQGTAETLYF. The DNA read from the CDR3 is TGTGCCAGCAGCCAGGGGACAGCAGAA.

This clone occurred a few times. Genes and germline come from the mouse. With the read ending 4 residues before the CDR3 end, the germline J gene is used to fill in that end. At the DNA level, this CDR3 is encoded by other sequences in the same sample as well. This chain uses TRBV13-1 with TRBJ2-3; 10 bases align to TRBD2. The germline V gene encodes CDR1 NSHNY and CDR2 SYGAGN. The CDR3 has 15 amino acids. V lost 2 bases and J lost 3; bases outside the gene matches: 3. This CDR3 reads CASSEPGLGAETLYF. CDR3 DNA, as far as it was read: TGTGCCAGCAGTGAGCCGGGACTGGGGGCAGAA.

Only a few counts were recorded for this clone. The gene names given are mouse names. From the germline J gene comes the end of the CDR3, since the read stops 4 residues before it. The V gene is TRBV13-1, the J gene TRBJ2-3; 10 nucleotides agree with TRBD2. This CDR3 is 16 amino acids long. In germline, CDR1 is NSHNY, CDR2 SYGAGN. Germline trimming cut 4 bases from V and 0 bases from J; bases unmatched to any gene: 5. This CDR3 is CASSPTGGLSAETLYF. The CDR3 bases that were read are TGTGCCAGCAGTCCGACTGGGGGGCTCAGTGCAGAA.

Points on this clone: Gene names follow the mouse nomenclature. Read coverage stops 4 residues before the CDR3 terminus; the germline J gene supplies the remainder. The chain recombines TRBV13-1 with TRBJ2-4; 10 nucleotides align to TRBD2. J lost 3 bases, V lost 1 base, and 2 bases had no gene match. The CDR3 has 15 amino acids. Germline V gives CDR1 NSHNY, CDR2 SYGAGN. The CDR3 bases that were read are TGTGCCAGCAGTGATCTGGGGGGGCGACAAAAC. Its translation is CASSDLGGRQN. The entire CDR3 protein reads CASSDLGGRQNTLYF.

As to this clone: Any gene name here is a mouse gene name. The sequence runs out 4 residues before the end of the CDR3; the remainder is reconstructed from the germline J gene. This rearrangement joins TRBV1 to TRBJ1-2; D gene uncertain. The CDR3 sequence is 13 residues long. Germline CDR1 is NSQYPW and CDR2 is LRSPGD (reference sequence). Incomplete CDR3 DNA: TGCACCTGCAGTGCAGATGCTCCACTC. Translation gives CTCSADAPL. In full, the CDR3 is CTCSADAPLDYTF.

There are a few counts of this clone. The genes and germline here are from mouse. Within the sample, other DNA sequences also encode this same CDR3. Incomplete CDR3 DNA: TGTGCTAGCAAGACAGGGGGCAGC. This codes for CASKTGGS. The whole CDR3 sequence is CASKTGGSDYTF. The chain joins TRBV29 to TRBJ1-2; 10 bases are shared with TRBD1. The read falls 4 residues short of the CDR3 end, and the missing part is taken from the germline J gene. The CDR3 covers 12 residues. The V gene's germline CDR1 is MSHET and CDR2 SYDVDS. The full variable domain, completed using reference TRBV29 and TRBJ1-2, is DMKVTQMPRYLIKRMGENVLLECGQDMSHETMYWYRQDPGLGLQLIYISYDVDSNSEGDIPKGYRVSRKKREHFSLILDSAKTNQTSVYFCASKTGGSDYTFGSGTRLLVI.

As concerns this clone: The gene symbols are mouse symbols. This CDR3 reads CASGDSGVDTQYF. The CDR3 DNA, read in part, is TGTGCCAGCGGTGATTCAGGGGTGGAC. The chain has TRBV13-2 and TRBJ2-5; D is perhaps TRBD1 (6 bases). Sequencing ends 4 residues short of the CDR3 end; the germline J gene provides the rest. The CDR3 length is 13 residues. CDR1 is NNHNN, CDR2 SYGAGS, per germline (reference sequence).

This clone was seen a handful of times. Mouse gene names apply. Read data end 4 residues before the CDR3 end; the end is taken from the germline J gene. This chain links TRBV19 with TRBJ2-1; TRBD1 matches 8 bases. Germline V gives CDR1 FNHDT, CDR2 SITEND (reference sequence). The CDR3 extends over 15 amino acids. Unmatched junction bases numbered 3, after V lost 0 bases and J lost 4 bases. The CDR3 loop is CASSIADRAYAEQFF. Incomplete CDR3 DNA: TGTGCCAGCAGTATAGCGGACAGGGCATATGCT.